This entry describes one T cell receptor (beta chain). Clones were read by immunoSEQ multiplex PCR, and TCRdb kept only the in-frame ones, dropping some. The table shows 500,000 to 550,000 clones, with 90% to 96% occurring only once. This CDR3 has 14 amino acids. The germline CDR1 and CDR2 sequences are SGHRS and YFSETQ. J gave up 6 bases and V 3 bases, and 5 bases lay outside the gene matches. These data come from a study of shared clonotypes between healthy human individuals. V gene TRBV5-1 combines with J gene TRBJ2-5, with 10 bases matching TRBD1. The sequencing input was naive CD4+ T cells sorted from blood. Subset specified: CD45RA+ positively selected. The sequence derives from a woman in her 30s in good health. The CDR3: CASSSRDRGKTQYF. DNA for the CDR3: TGCGCCAGCAGCTCGCGGGACAGGGGAAAGACCCAGTACTTC.